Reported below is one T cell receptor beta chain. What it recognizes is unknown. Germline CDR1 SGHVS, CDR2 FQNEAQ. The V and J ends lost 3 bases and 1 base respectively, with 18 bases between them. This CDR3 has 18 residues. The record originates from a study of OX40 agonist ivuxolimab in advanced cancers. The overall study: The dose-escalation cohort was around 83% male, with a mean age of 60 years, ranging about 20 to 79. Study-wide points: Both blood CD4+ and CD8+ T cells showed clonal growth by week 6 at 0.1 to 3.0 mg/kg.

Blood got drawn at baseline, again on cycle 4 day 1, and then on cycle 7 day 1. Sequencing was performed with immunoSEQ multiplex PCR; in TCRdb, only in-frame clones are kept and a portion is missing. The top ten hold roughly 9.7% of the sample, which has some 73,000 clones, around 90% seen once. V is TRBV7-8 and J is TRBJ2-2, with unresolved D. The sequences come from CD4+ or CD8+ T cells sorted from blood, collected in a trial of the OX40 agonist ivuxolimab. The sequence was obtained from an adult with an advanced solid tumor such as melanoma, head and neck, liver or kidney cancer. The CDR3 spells CASSLAGRVRKNTGELFF. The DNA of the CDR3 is TGTGCCAGCAGCTTGGCAGGAAGGGTCCGTAAGAACACCGGGGAGCTGTTTTTT.